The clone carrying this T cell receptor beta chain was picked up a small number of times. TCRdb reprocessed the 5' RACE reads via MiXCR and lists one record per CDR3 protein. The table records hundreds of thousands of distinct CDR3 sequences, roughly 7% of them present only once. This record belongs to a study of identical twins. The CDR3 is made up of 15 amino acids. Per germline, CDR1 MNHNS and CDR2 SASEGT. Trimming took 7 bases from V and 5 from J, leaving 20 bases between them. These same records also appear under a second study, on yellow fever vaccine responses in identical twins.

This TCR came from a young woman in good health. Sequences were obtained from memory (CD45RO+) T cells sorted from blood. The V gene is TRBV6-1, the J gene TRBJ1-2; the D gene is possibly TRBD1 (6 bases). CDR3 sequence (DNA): TGTGCCAGCACCCGCGAGCCAGGGGAAAATTATGGCTACACCTTC. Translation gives CASTREPGENYGYTF.